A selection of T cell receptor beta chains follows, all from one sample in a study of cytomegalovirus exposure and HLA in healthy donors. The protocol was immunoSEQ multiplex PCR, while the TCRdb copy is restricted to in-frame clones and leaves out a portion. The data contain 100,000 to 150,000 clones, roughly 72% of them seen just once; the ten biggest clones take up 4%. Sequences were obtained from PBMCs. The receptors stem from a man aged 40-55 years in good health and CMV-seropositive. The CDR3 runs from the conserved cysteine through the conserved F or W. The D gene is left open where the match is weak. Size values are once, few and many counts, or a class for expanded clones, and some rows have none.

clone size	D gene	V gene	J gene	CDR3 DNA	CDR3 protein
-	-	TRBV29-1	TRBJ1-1	TGCAGCGTTTTCTCCGAGGGTGGCACTGAAGCTTTCTTT	CSVFSEGGTEAFF
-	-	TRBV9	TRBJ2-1	TGTGCCAGCAGCCCACGCGCAGCGTCCCCGAGCGAGCAGTTCTTC	CASSPRAASPSEQFF
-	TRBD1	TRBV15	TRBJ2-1	TGTGCCACCAGCAGGCCACAGGGGGGCTCCTACAATGAGCAGTTCTTC	CATSRPQGGSYNEQFF
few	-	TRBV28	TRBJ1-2	TGTGCCAGCAGCCCTTACGTACCCGACAGGTTAGGATATGGCTACACCTTC	CASSPYVPDRLGYGYTF
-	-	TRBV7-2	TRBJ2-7	TGTGCCAGCAGTCTTAGCGGCTCCTACGAGCAGTACTTC	CASSLSGSYEQYF
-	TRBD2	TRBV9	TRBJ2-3	TGTGCCAGCAGCGTCTCTCCGGGACTAGCGGGAGGGTTTGGCACAGATACGCAGTATTTT	CASSVSPGLAGGFGTDTQYF
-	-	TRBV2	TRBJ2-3	TGTGCCAGCAGACCGGGACTTCCGTCAGATACGCAGTATTTT	CASRPGLPSDTQYF
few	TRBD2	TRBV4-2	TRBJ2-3	TGTGCCAGCAGCCCGACTAGCGGGAGGGCTCAGGGCACAGATACGCAGTATTTT	CASSPTSGRAQGTDTQYF
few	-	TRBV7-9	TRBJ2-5	TGTGCCAGCAGCTTAATCGACAGTCTAGGGGAGACCCAGTACTTC	CASSLIDSLGETQYF
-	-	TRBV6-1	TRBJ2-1	TGTGCCAGCAGTGTAAGCAGGGTTGTAGGCAATGAGCAGTTCTTC	CASSVSRVVGNEQFF
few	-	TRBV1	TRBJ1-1	TGCACCAGCAGCCAGGCGACAGGACCGAACACTGAAGCTTTCTTT	CTSSQATGPNTEAFF
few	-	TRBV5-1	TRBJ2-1	TGCGCCAGCAGCCATAGGGACTTGAGCTCCTACAATGAGCAGTTCTTC	CASSHRDLSSYNEQFF
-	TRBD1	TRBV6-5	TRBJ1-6	TGTGCCAGCAGAAATACAGGGGCAAGTTCACCCCTCCACTTT	CASRNTGASSPLHF
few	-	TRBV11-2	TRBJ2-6	TGTGCCAGCAGCTTAGGACAAACTGGGGCCAACGTCCTGACTTTC	CASSLGQTGANVLTF
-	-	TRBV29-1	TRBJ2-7	TGCAGCGTTGGGCAAGGAGAGACGTACGAGCAGTACTTC	CSVGQGETYEQYF
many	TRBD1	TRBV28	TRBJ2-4	TGTGCCAGCAGTTTTGGCCTGACTGACAGGGGCTTAGTCAAAAACATTCAGTACTTC	CASSFGLTDRGLVKNIQYF
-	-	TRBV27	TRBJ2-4	TGTGCCAGCCAAAGGGGGGCCAAAAACATTCAGTACTTC	CASQRGAKNIQYF
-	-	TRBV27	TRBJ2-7	TGTGCCAGCAGTTTCGCAGGCTCGAGAGAGCAGTACTTC	CASSFAGSREQYF
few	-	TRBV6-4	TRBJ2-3	TGTGCCAGCAGTCCGTATTTCATGGCGGGAAATACGCAGTATTTT	CASSPYFMAGNTQYF
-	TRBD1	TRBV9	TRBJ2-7	TGTGCCAGCAGCGTAGAGGGATGGGGACAGTCGTCCTACGAGCAGTACTTC	CASSVEGWGQSSYEQYF
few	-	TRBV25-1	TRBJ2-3	TGTGCCAGCAGTGATTCCTCGAGGAGTACGCAGTATTTT	CASSDSSRSTQYF
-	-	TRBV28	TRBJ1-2	TGTGCCAGCTCCCACGGGAACAGGGAGAGCTACACCTTC	CASSHGNRESYTF
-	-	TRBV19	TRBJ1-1	TGTGCCAGTAGTATAGAACCAGAATCTGAAGCTTTCTTT	CASSIEPESEAFF
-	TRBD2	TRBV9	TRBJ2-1	TGTGCCAGCAGCGGGCGGGAGCGCTACAATGAGCAGTTCTTC	CASSGRERYNEQFF
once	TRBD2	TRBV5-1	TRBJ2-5	TGCGCCAGCAGCTTGGACCTAGCGGGGGGGACCCAGTACTTC	CASSLDLAGGTQYF
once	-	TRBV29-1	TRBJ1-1	TGCAGCGTCTCCCCTCTGGGGCTGAACACTGAAGCTTTCTTT	CSVSPLGLNTEAFF
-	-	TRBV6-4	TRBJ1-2	TGTGCCAGCACGGGACAATTCTATGGCTACACCTTC	CASTGQFYGYTF
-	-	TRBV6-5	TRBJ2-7	TGTGCCAGCACCTACAGGGCTGGCTACGAGCAGTACTTC	CASTYRAGYEQYF
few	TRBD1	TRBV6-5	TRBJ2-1	TGTGCCAGCAGTGTAGGGACAGGGTCCTACAATGAGCAGTTCTTC	CASSVGTGSYNEQFF
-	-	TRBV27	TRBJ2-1	TGTGCCAGCAGACTTATTAGCTCCTACAATGAGCAGTTCTTC	CASRLISSYNEQFF
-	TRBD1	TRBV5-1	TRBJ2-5	TGCGCCAGCAGCAAGGGACAGAACCAAGAGACCCAGTACTTC	CASSKGQNQETQYF
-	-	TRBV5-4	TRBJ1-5	TGTGCCAGCAGCCCTTCAGCAGGGCACAATCAGCCCCAGCATTTT	CASSPSAGHNQPQHF
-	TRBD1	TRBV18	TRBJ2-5	TGTGCCAGCTCTCCGGGACAGGAGACCCAGTACTTC	CASSPGQETQYF
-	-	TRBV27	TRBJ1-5	TGTGCCAGCAGTTTACGGGGGATCAATCAGCCCCAGCATTTT	CASSLRGINQPQHF
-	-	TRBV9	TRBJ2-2	TGTGCCAGCAGTGCGGGGGCCCTTAACACCGGGGAGCTGTTTTTT	CASSAGALNTGELFF
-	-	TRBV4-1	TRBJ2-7	TGCGCCAGCAGCCACAGCTACGAGCAGTACTTC	CASSHSYEQYF
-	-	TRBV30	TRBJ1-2	TGTGCCTGGAGTGTACAGGGAGTCTATGGCTACACCTTC	CAWSVQGVYGYTF
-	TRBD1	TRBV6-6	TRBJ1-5	TGTGCCAGCAAGACACAGGGGGGCGGTCAGCCCCAGCATTTT	CASKTQGGGQPQHF
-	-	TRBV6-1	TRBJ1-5	TGTGCCAGCACTCCTGGAGGGGTGCCCCAGCCCCAGCATTTT	CASTPGGVPQPQHF